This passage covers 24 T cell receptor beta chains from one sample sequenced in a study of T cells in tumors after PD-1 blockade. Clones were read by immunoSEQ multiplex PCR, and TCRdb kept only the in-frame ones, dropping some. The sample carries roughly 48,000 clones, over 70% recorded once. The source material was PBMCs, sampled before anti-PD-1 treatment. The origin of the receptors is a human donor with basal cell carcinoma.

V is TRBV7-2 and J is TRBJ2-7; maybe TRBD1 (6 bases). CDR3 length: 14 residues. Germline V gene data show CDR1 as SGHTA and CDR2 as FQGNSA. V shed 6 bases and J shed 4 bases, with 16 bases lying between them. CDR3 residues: CASRLSDSKYEQYF. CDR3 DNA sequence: TGTGCCAGCAGGCTGTCGGACAGCAAATACGAGCAGTACTTC.

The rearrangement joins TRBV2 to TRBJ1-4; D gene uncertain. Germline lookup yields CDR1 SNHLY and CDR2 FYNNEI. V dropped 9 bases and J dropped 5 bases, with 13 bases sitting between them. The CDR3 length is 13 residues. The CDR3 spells CARLGASNEKLFF. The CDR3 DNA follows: TGTGCCAGACTTGGTGCATCAAATGAAAAACTGTTTTTT. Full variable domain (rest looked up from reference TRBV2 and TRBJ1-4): EPEVTQTPSHQVTQMGQEVILRCVPISNHLYFYWYRQILGQKVEFLVSFYNNEISEKSEIFDDQFSVERPDGSNFTLKIRSTKLEDSAMYFCARLGASNEKLFFGSGTQLSVL.

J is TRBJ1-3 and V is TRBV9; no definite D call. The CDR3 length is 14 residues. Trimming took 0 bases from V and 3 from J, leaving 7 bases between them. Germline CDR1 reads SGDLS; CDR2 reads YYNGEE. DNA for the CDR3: TGTGCCAGCAGCGTAGAGGGTGGTGGAAACACCATATATTTT. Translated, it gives CASSVEGGGNTIYF.

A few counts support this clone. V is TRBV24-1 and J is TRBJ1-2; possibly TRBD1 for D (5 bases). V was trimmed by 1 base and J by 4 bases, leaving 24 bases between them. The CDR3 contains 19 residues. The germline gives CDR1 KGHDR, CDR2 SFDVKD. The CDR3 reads CATSDLIVPQPDRFYGYTF. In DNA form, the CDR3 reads TGTGCCACCAGTGATTTAATAGTACCACAACCCGACAGATTCTATGGCTACACCTTC.

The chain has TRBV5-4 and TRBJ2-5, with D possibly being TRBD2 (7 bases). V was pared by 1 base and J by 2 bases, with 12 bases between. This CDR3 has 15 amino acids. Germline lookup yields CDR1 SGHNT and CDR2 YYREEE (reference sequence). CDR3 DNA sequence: TGTGCCAGCAGCTTGATGGCGGGGGCTCAAGAGACCCAGTACTTC. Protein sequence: CASSLMAGAQETQYF.

The CDR3 DNA follows: TGTGCCAGCAGCCCGCGAACAGGGGGCACAGATACGCAGTATTTT. This sequence encodes CASSPRTGGTDTQYF. The chain combines TRBV2 with TRBJ2-3; 7 positions match TRBD1. The CDR3 consists of 15 residues. Germline V gene sequence: CDR1 SNHLY, CDR2 FYNNEI. Trimming cost V 6 bases and J 1 base; bases outside gene matches: 7.

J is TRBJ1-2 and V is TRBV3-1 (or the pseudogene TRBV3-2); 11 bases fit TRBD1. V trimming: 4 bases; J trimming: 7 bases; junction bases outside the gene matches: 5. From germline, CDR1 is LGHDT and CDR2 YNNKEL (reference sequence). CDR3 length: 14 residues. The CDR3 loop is CASSPDRGQSGYTF. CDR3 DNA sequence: TGTGCCAGCAGCCCGGACAGGGGGCAGAGTGGCTACACCTTC.

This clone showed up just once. As DNA, the CDR3 is TGTGCCAGCAGCCCGGACGGGACCACAAAGGGCTATGGCTACACCTTC. Its translation: CASSPDGTTKGYGYTF. J is TRBJ1-2 and V is TRBV7-2, with D perhaps matching TRBD1 (5 bases). The CDR3 is made up of 16 amino acids. Trimming cost V 5 bases and J 4 bases, with 20 bases left between them. Germline assignment: CDR1 SGHTA and CDR2 FQGNSA.

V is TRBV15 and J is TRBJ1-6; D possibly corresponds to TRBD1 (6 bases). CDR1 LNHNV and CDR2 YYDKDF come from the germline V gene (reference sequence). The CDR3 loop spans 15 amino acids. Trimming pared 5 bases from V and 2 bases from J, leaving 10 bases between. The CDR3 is CATSPRDTYNSPLHF. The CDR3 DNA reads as TGTGCCACCAGCCCCCGGGACACCTATAATTCACCCCTCCACTTT.

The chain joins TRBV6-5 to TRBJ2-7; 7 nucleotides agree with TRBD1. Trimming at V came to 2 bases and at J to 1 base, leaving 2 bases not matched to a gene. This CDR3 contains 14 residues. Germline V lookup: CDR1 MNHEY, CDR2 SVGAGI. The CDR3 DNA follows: TGTGCCAGCAGTTACAAGGACAGGTCCTACGAGCAGTACTTC. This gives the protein CASSYKDRSYEQYF.

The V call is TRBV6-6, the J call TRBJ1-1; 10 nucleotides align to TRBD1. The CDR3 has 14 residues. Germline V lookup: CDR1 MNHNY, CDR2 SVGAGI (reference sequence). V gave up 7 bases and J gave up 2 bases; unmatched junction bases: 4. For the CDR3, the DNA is TGTGCCAGCACCGACAGGGGGCCCAACACTGAAGCTTTCTTT. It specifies CASTDRGPNTEAFF.

The DNA of the CDR3 is TGTGCCAGTAGTCCGCAGGACGGCGGGTGGTTGAACACTGAAGCTTTCTTT. Translating gives CASSPQDGGWLNTEAFF. This sequence joins TRBV19 and TRBJ1-1; D is undetermined. The CDR3 sequence is 17 residues long. Germline lookup yields CDR1 LNHDA and CDR2 SQIVND (reference sequence). The V and J ends lost 5 bases and 0 bases respectively, with 19 bases between them.

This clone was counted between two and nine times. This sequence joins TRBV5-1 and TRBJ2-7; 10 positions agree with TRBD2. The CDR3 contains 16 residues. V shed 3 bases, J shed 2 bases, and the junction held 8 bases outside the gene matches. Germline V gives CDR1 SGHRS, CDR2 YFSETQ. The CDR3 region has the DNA TGCGCCAGCAGCTGGACCTTAGCGGGGGGTACCTACGAGCAGTACTTC. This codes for CASSWTLAGGTYEQYF.

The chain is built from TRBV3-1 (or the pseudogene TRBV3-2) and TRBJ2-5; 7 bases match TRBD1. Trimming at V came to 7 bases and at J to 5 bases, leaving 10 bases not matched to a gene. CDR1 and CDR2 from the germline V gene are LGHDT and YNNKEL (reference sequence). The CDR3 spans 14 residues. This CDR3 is CASTTGTASETQYF. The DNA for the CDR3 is TGTGCCAGCACCACCGGGACAGCATCCGAGACCCAGTACTTC.

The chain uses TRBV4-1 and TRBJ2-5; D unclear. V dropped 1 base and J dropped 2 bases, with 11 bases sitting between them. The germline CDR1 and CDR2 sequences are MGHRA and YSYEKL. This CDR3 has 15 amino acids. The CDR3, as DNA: TGCGCCAGCAGCCAAGCGGGCGTGCCTCAAGAGACCCAGTACTTC. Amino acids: CASSQAGVPQETQYF.

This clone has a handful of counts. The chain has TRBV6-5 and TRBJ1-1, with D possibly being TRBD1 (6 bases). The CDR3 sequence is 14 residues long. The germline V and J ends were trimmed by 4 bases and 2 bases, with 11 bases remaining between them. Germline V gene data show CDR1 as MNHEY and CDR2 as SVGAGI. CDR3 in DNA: TGTGCCAGCAGTTCGACAGGTTTTAACACTGAAGCTTTCTTT. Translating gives CASSSTGFNTEAFF.

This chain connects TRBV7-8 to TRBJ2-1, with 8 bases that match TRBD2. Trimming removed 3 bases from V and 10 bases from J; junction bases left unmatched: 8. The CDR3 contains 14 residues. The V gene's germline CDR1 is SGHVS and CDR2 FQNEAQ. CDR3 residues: CASSFGSGAREQFF. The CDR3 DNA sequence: TGTGCCAGCAGCTTTGGTAGCGGGGCGCGGGAGCAGTTCTTC. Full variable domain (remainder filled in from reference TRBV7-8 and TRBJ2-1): GAGVSQSPRYKVAKRGQDVALRCDPISGHVSLFWYQQALGQGPEFLTYFQNEAQLDKSGLPSDRFFAERPEGSVSTLKIQRTQQEDSAVYLCASSFGSGAREQFFGPGTRLTVL.

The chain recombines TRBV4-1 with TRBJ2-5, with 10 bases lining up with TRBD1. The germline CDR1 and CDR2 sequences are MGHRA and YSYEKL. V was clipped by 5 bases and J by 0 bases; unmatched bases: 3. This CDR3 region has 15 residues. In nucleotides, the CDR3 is TGCGCCAGCAGCACCGGACAGGGGGACCAAGAGACCCAGTACTTC. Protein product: CASSTGQGDQETQYF.

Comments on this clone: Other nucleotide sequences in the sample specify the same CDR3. The CDR3 protein is CSVGRAGGPGGTDTQYF. The DNA of the CDR3 is TGCAGCGTTGGGCGGGCGGGGGGGCCTGGAGGGACAGATACGCAGTATTTT. The chain uses TRBV29-1 and TRBJ2-3; 9 nucleotides line up with TRBD2. CDR1 and CDR2 from the germline V gene are SQVTM and ANQGSEA. This CDR3 is built from 17 residues. V lost 4 bases, J lost 3 bases, and 14 bases stayed unmatched.

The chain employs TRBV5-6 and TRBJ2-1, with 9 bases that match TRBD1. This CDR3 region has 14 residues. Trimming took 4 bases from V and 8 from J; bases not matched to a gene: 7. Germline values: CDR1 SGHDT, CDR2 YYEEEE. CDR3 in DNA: TGTGCCAGCAGCCCGGGGACAGGGTTTTATGAGCAGTTCTTC. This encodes CASSPGTGFYEQFF.

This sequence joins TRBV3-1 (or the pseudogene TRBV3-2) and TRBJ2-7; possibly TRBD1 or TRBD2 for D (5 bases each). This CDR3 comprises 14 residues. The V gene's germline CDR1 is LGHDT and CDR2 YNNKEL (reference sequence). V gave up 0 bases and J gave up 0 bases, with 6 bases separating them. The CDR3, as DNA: TGTGCCAGCAGCCAAGATGGGGGCTCCTACGAGCAGTACTTC. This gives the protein CASSQDGGSYEQYF.

The CDR3 protein is CASRKPGQGVWDQPQHF. The CDR3 nucleotides read TGTGCCAGCAGAAAACCGGGACAGGGGGTGTGGGATCAGCCCCAGCATTTT. The J gene is TRBJ1-5, the V gene TRBV2; 11 positions match TRBD1. The germline gives CDR1 SNHLY, CDR2 FYNNEI. Germline trimming cut 6 bases from V and 5 bases from J; bases unmatched to any gene: 12. The CDR3 loop spans 17 amino acids.

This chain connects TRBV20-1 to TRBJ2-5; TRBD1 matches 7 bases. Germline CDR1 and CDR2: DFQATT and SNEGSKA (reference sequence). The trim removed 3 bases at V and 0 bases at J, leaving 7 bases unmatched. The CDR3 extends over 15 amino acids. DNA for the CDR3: TGCAGTGCTAGTCGTCCGGGACAGAACCAAGAGACCCAGTACTTC. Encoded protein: CSASRPGQNQETQYF.

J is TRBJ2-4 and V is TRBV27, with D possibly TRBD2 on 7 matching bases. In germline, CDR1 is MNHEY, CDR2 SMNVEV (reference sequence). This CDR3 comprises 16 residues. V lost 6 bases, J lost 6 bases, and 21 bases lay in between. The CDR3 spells CASSGTSKGGGNIQYF. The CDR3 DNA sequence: TGTGCCAGCAGCGGCACTAGCAAAGGGGGGGGAAACATTCAGTACTTC.